This T cell receptor beta chain was identified during a study of cytomegalovirus exposure and HLA in healthy donors. At the level of the study: Unique TCRs numbering roughly 80 million, obtained from HLA-typed donors, made up an early data release.

Healthy individuals who donated bone marrow served as the donors. J gave up 1 base and V 0 bases, and 7 bases lay outside the gene matches. Germline values: CDR1 SGDLS, CDR2 YYNGEE. The length of the CDR3 is 16 residues. PCR was performed using 60 Vbeta and 13 Jbeta primers. Assay: immunoSEQ multiplex PCR; the TCRdb copy retains only in-frame clones and omits some. The sample records more than 95,000 clones, around 80% being singletons. Sequencing input: PBMCs. The TCR comes from a woman between 40 and 50 years old in good health and CMV-seronegative. This rearrangement joins TRBV9 to TRBJ2-7, with 7 bases aligning to TRBD2. The CDR3 nucleotides read TGTGCCAGCAGCGTAGGGGGAGTAGCGGGTTCCTACGAGCAGTACTTC. Residues: CASSVGGVAGSYEQYF.